These 24 T cell receptor beta chains share one sample of origin, sequenced in a study of beta chain features in type 1 diabetes. Since all of the isolated RNA was reverse transcribed, expressed TCRB transcripts were what got sequenced. Only in-frame clones appear in the TCRdb table, and some are missing; sequencing was by immunoSEQ multiplex PCR. The table lists nearly 250,000 clones, less than 15% of them singletons, with around 0.03% in the top ten. The sample was naive CD4+ T cells from blood. The receptors shown here come from a middle-aged woman in good health.

This chain uses TRBV7-6 with TRBJ2-7, with unresolved D. This CDR3 spans 15 amino acids. V gave up 2 bases and J gave up 0 bases, with 11 bases separating them. CDR1 SGHVS and CDR2 FNYEAQ come from the germline V gene. The CDR3, as DNA: TGTGCCAGCAGCTTATATCGCGCTAGCTCCTACGAGCAGTACTTC. Translation: CASSLYRASSYEQYF.

This clone was detected ten times or more. This chain links TRBV23-1 with TRBJ1-2; no firm D call. Being an ORF, TRBV23-1 has a function that is uncertain. Trimming left V 0 bases short and J 7 bases short, with 12 bases between. The CDR3 has 14 residues. The CDR3 DNA reads as TGCGCCAGCAGTCAATCGATACGGAGTTGTGGCTACACCTTC. This translates into CASSQSIRSCGYTF.

The genes are TRBV10-3 and TRBJ2-7; the D gene is possibly TRBD1 (6 bases). Germline CDR1 and CDR2: ENHRY and SYGVKD. Deletions cut 4 bases from V and 0 bases from J, with 13 bases between. The CDR3 has 15 residues. The CDR3 spells CAISGQVLLSYEQYF. In DNA form, the CDR3 reads TGTGCCATCAGTGGACAGGTTCTACTCTCCTACGAGCAGTACTTC.

The chain couples TRBV7-9 to TRBJ2-5; 12 nucleotides align to TRBD2. J lost 1 base, V lost 5 bases, and 8 bases had no gene match. There are 17 residues in the CDR3. Per the germline V gene, CDR1 is SEHNR and CDR2 is FQNEAQ (reference sequence). In DNA, the CDR3 is TGTGCCAGCAGCCACACCGGACTAGCGGGGCGCCAAGAGACCCAGTACTTC. Translation gives CASSHTGLAGRQETQYF. Variable domain in full (rest from reference TRBV7-9 and TRBJ2-5): DTGVSQNPRHKITKRGQNVTFRCDPISEHNRLYWYRQTLGQGPEFLTYFQNEAQLEKSRLLSDRFSAERPKGSFSTLEIQRTEQGDSAMYLCASSHTGLAGRQETQYFGPGTRLLVL.

This clone turned up a few times. The J gene is TRBJ1-6, the V gene TRBV6-6; D uncertain. Looked up from germline, CDR1 is MNHNY and CDR2 is SVGAGI (reference sequence). V was pared by 10 bases and J by 8 bases, with 15 bases between. CDR3 length: 13 residues. CDR3 DNA: TGTGCCACCTGCAGGATAATTGATTCACCCCTCCACTTT. As protein: CATCRIIDSPLHF.

This clone was detected a few times. The gene calls are TRBV4-1 and TRBJ1-2, with 7 bases aligning to TRBD1. This CDR3 contains 18 residues. The V and J ends lost 2 bases and 7 bases, in that order; junction bases with no gene match: 19. In germline, CDR1 is MGHRA, CDR2 YSYEKL. The CDR3 DNA is TGCGCCAGCAGCCAAAAACAACCCGGGACAGAAGGGTTCGGTGGCTACACCTTC. It codes for CASSQKQPGTEGFGGYTF.

This clone appeared a few times. This chain connects TRBV9 to TRBJ2-5, with D maybe TRBD1 (6 bases). Germline CDR1 and CDR2: SGDLS and YYNGEE. Trimming left V 2 bases short and J 2 bases short, with 10 bases between. The CDR3 spans 14 residues. CDR3 coding DNA: TGTGCCAGCAGCGTGCAGGGGAAGCAAGAGACCCAGTACTTC. This gives the protein CASSVQGKQETQYF.

There are a few counts of this clone. J is TRBJ1-5 and V is TRBV29-1; the match to TRBD1 covers 9 bases. With V trimmed by 4 bases and J by 2 bases, 3 bases remained unmatched. CDR1 is SQVTM, CDR2 ANQGSEA, per germline. The CDR3 sequence is 14 residues long. The CDR3 here is CSVGDREGNQPQHF. For the CDR3, the DNA is TGCAGCGTTGGGGACAGGGAGGGCAATCAGCCCCAGCATTTT.

This rearrangement joins TRBV29-1 to TRBJ1-4; D gene uncertain. Germline V gene sequence: CDR1 SQVTM, CDR2 ANQGSEA. Trimming shortened V by 4 bases and J by 8 bases, and 14 bases separated the two germline ends. CDR3 length: 13 amino acids. The CDR3 loop is CSVVRGAEEKLFF. The CDR3 DNA is TGCAGCGTTGTGCGAGGTGCGGAAGAAAAACTGTTTTTT.

This clone has a handful of counts. Other DNA sequences in this specimen translate into the identical CDR3. The chain is built from TRBV5-1 and TRBJ2-7; maybe TRBD1 (6 bases). CDR3 length equals 14 residues. Trimming left V 2 bases short and J 0 bases short, with 9 bases between. Germline V lookup: CDR1 SGHRS, CDR2 YFSETQ. For the CDR3, the DNA is TGCGCCAGCAGCTTACAGGGCAGCTCCTACGAGCAGTACTTC. Amino acids: CASSLQGSSYEQYF. Combining the CDR3 with reference TRBV5-1 and TRBJ2-7 gives the whole variable domain KAGVTQTPRYLIKTRGQQVTLSCSPISGHRSVSWYQQTPGQGLQFLFEYFSETQRNKGNFPGRFSGRQFSNSRSEMNVSTLELGDSALYLCASSLQGSSYEQYFGPGTRLTVT.

The table lists this clone with a few counts. The rearrangement links TRBV18 to TRBJ2-7; 8 nucleotides align to TRBD1. J gave up 1 base and V 6 bases, and 8 bases lay outside the gene matches. The CDR3 has 15 residues. In germline, CDR1 is KGHSH, CDR2 LQKENI. In nucleotides, the CDR3 is TGTGCCAGCTCGCTCCGGGACAGGAGTTCCTACGAGCAGTACTTC. Translating it yields CASSLRDRSSYEQYF.

The sample holds a few counts of this clone. CDR3: CASSVQGNNSPLHF. CDR3 nucleotide sequence: TGTGCCAGCAGCGTCCAGGGAAATAATTCACCCCTCCACTTT. The chain uses TRBV7-9 and TRBJ1-6, with D possibly TRBD1 on 5 matching bases. This CDR3 has 14 amino acids. Germline V gene data show CDR1 as SEHNR and CDR2 as FQNEAQ (reference sequence). Trimming pared 5 bases from V and 5 bases from J, leaving 10 bases between. The full variable domain, with the rest looked up from reference TRBV7-9 and TRBJ1-6, is DTGVSQNPRHKITKRGQNVTFRCDPISEHNRLYWYRQTLGQGPEFLTYFQNEAQLEKSRLLSDRFSAERPKGSFSTLEIQRTEQGDSAMYLCASSVQGNNSPLHFGNGTRLTVT.

This chain uses TRBV18 with TRBJ1-5, with D possibly being TRBD1 (5 bases). Trimming took off 0 bases at V and 0 bases at J, with 12 bases between the two ends. Germline values: CDR1 KGHSH, CDR2 LQKENI. The CDR3 loop spans 17 amino acids. The CDR3 loop is CASSPPGGTNSNQPQHF. Written as DNA, the CDR3 is TGTGCCAGCTCACCACCGGGGGGGACGAATAGCAATCAGCCCCAGCATTTT.

The chain is built from TRBV6-5 and TRBJ1-2, with 7 bases fitting TRBD1. The germline CDR1 and CDR2 sequences are MNHEY and SVGAGI. The CDR3 length is 13 residues. V shed 6 bases, J shed 8 bases, and the junction held 9 bases outside the gene matches. Here the CDR3 reads CASSQGQPGGYTF. The CDR3 DNA reads as TGTGCCAGCAGCCAGGGACAGCCGGGGGGCTACACCTTC.

This clone turned up a few times. This chain joins TRBV6-5 and TRBJ2-1, with 8 bases aligning to TRBD2. Germline trimming cut 2 bases from V and 2 bases from J; bases unmatched to any gene: 5. Germline loops: CDR1 MNHEY, CDR2 SVGAGI. This CDR3 contains 16 residues. In DNA form, the CDR3 reads TGTGCCAGCAGTTACAAGGGCGGGGGGACCTACAATGAGCAGTTCTTC. Translation: CASSYKGGGTYNEQFF.

This clone was seen a handful of times. The rearrangement joins TRBV18 to TRBJ2-5, with D possibly matching TRBD1 (5 bases). Trimming left V 3 bases short and J 5 bases short, with 16 bases between. This CDR3 is built from 15 residues. The germline gives CDR1 KGHSH, CDR2 LQKENI. The CDR3 reads CASSPRTGAGETQYF. Written as DNA, the CDR3 is TGTGCCAGCTCACCTCGGACGGGTGCAGGGGAGACCCAGTACTTC.

The rearrangement joins TRBV25-1 to TRBJ2-1; 12 bases are a match to TRBD2. Germline V lookup: CDR1 MGHDK, CDR2 SYGVNS. The J segment lost 6 bases and the V segment lost 6 bases, leaving 9 bases of the junction unmatched. This CDR3 has 16 residues. The CDR3 sequence is CASRAIGLAGINEQFF. The CDR3 nucleotides are TGTGCCAGCAGAGCCATCGGACTAGCGGGGATCAATGAGCAGTTCTTC.

The V call is TRBV9, the J call TRBJ1-5, with 8 bases fitting TRBD1. Trimming at V came to 2 bases and at J to 5 bases, leaving 6 bases not matched to a gene. Per the germline V gene, CDR1 is SGDLS and CDR2 is YYNGEE. The CDR3 runs 15 residues. In DNA, the CDR3 is TGTGCCAGCAGCGTTTCGGGACAGGATGATCAGCCCCAGCATTTT. Translating gives CASSVSGQDDQPQHF.

This clone has a handful of counts. This chain connects TRBV4-1 to TRBJ1-6; D perhaps matches TRBD1 (5 bases). Germline values: CDR1 MGHRA, CDR2 YSYEKL. Trimming left V 0 bases short and J 4 bases short, with 7 bases between. The CDR3 consists of 15 residues. The chain's CDR3 is CASSQDGGYNSPLHF. The CDR3, as DNA: TGCGCCAGCAGCCAAGACGGGGGATATAATTCACCCCTCCACTTT.

The CDR3 sequence is CASSLIAGGLTGELFF. CDR3 coding DNA: TGTGCCAGCAGCTTAATAGCGGGGGGGCTCACCGGGGAGCTGTTTTTT. V and J are TRBV11-2 and TRBJ2-2, with TRBD2 matching over 11 bases. The trim removed 2 bases at V and 4 bases at J, leaving 3 bases unmatched. This CDR3 is built from 16 residues. CDR1 SGHAT and CDR2 FQNNGV come from the germline V gene. The variable domain in full, completed from reference TRBV11-2 and TRBJ2-2, reads EAGVAQSPRYKIIEKRQSVAFWCNPISGHATLYWYQQILGQGPKLLIQFQNNGVVDDSQLPKDRFSAERLKGVDSTLKIQPAKLEDSAVYLCASSLIAGGLTGELFFGEGSRLTVL.

The chain joins TRBV4-1 to TRBJ1-4; a weak D match, TRBD1 (6 bases). CDR1 and CDR2 from the germline V gene are MGHRA and YSYEKL. Trimming shortened V by 1 base and J by 5 bases, and 11 bases separated the two germline ends. This CDR3 is built from 15 residues. The CDR3 spells CASSQGGQANEKLFF. The CDR3, as DNA: TGCGCCAGCAGCCAAGGGGGACAAGCGAATGAAAAACTGTTTTTT.

This clone was observed a few times. The chain recombines TRBV19 with TRBJ1-1; D perhaps matches TRBD1 (6 bases). This CDR3 has 15 amino acids. Germline CDR1 reads LNHDA; CDR2 reads SQIVND (reference sequence). With 0 bases removed from V and 0 bases from J, the gap between germline ends came to 8 bases. The DNA for the CDR3 is TGTGCCAGTAGTATAGAAGGGACACTGAACACTGAAGCTTTCTTT. Translated: CASSIEGTLNTEAFF. The full variable domain, with the rest looked up from reference TRBV19 and TRBJ1-1, is DGGITQSPKYLFRKEGQNVTLSCEQNLNHDAMYWYRQDPGQGLRLIYYSQIVNDFQKGDIAEGYSVSREKKESFPLTVTSAQKNPTAFYLCASSIEGTLNTEAFFGQGTRLTVV.

The gene calls are TRBV12-5 and TRBJ1-5; 9 positions agree with TRBD1. The CDR3 runs to 15 residues. Germline V CDR1 and CDR2: LGHNT, FRNRAP. The J segment lost 4 bases and the V segment lost 5 bases, leaving 6 bases of the junction unmatched. CDR3 nucleotides: TGTGCTAGTGGTAAAGGACAGGGGTTGAATCAGCCCCAGCATTTT. This codes for CASGKGQGLNQPQHF. Supplemented by reference TRBV12-5 and TRBJ1-5, the full variable domain reads DARVTQTPRHKVTEMGQEVTMRCQPILGHNTVFWYRQTMMQGLELLAYFRNRAPLDDSGMPKDRFSAEMPDATLATLKIQPSEPRDSAVYFCASGKGQGLNQPQHFGDGTRLSIL.

The rearrangement joins TRBV25-1 to TRBJ1-5; D is unresolved. Trimming left V 4 bases short and J 6 bases short, with 10 bases between. Germline-derived CDR1 and CDR2 are MGHDK and SYGVNS. The CDR3 spans 13 residues. CDR3 in amino acids: CASSGKGGQPQHF. Written as DNA, the CDR3 is TGTGCCAGCAGTGGCAAGGGAGGTCAGCCCCAGCATTTT.